This TCR beta chain derives from a study of blood T cell repertoires in COVID-19. Using immunoSEQ multiplex PCR, the repertoire was profiled, and TCRdb retains in-frame clones only, with some absent. The sample has some 300,000 clones, roughly 89% seen once; the top ten hold 2.5% to 3%. This CDR3 comprises 15 residues. The germline V gene has CDR1 MDHEN and CDR2 SYDVKM. V shed 6 bases and J 1 base; nucleotides not matched to a gene: 6. The receptor's source is a woman between 45 and 60 years old who had been exposed to COVID-19. Sequences were obtained from PBMCs or T cells enriched from blood (not recorded which). The chain joins TRBV28 to TRBJ2-1, with 7 bases aligning to TRBD2. The CDR3 protein is CASRVWGGSYNEQFF. The CDR3 region has the DNA TGTGCCAGCAGGGTTTGGGGGGGGTCCTACAATGAGCAGTTCTTC. The whole variable domain, filled in from reference TRBV28 and TRBJ2-1, reads DVKVTQSSRYLVKRTGEKVFLECVQDMDHENMFWYRQDPGLGLRLIYFSYDVKMKEKGDIPEGYSVSREKKERFSLILESASTNQTSMYLCASRVWGGSYNEQFFGPGTRLTVL.